These 20 T cell receptor beta chains were sequenced from one sample in a study of shared clonotypes between healthy human individuals. Profiled with immunoSEQ multiplex PCR; TCRdb holds only in-frame clones, not every one. The table lists fewer than 850,000 clones, about 78% of them singletons. Material for sequencing was memory CD4+ T cells sorted from blood. Noted subset: CD45RA-negative fraction. The receptors were gathered from a woman under 40 in good health.

This clone was seen just once. This chain links TRBV28 with TRBJ1-2; the match to TRBD1 covers 7 bases. The J segment lost 8 bases and the V segment lost 6 bases, leaving 9 bases of the junction unmatched. The CDR3 totals 13 residues. Per germline, CDR1 MDHEN and CDR2 SYDVKM. This CDR3 reads CASSSGQVGGYTF. The CDR3 DNA sequence: TGTGCCAGCAGCTCCGGACAGGTGGGAGGCTACACCTTC.

The V gene is TRBV5-1, the J gene TRBJ2-7; D might be TRBD1 (5 bases). Trimming left V 1 base short and J 4 bases short, with 15 bases between. Per germline, CDR1 SGHRS and CDR2 YFSETQ. This CDR3 comprises 15 residues. CDR3 sequence (DNA): TGCGCCAGCAGCTTGATAGGGGCAACTCTGTACGAGCAGTACTTC. Translation gives CASSLIGATLYEQYF.

J is TRBJ1-2 and V is TRBV28; TRBD1 matches at 10 bases. V gave up 4 bases and J gave up 5 bases; unmatched junction bases: 10. The CDR3 is 16 residues long. Germline V CDR1 and CDR2: MDHEN, SYDVKM. CDR3 in amino acids: CASSSPQDRGEYGYTF. In nucleotides, the CDR3 is TGTGCCAGCAGTTCTCCTCAGGACAGGGGGGAATATGGCTACACCTTC.

This clone was recorded only once. The genes are TRBV6-6 and TRBJ2-7, with 7 positions matching TRBD1. The ends lost 5 bases at V and 1 base at J; junction bases unmatched: 5. This CDR3 is built from 14 residues. Germline CDR1 is MNHNY and CDR2 is SVGAGI (reference sequence). CDR3 protein: CASSLGTASYEQYF. In DNA form, the CDR3 reads TGTGCCAGCAGTCTTGGGACAGCGTCCTACGAGCAGTACTTC.

This clone was seen more than once but under ten times. The chain employs TRBV5-5 and TRBJ2-5, with D unresolved. Deletions cut 0 bases from V and 2 bases from J, with 8 bases between. Germline V gene lookup returns CDR1 SGHKS and CDR2 YYEKEE (reference sequence). The CDR3 consists of 14 residues. The CDR3 spells CASSLVWDQETQYF. The CDR3 coding sequence is TGTGCCAGCAGCTTGGTGTGGGATCAAGAGACCCAGTACTTC.

The count of this clone is one. This chain connects TRBV5-4 to TRBJ2-7; 13 bases fit TRBD2. CDR1 and CDR2 from the germline V gene are SGHNT and YYREEE (reference sequence). The CDR3 runs to 16 residues. V was clipped by 0 bases and J by 7 bases; unmatched bases: 7. The CDR3 DNA sequence: TGTGCCAGCAGCTTGGCTTCGACTAGCGGGAGGCGAGAGCAGTACTTC. It yields the protein CASSLASTSGRREQYF.

This clone was counted a single time. The genes are TRBV28 and TRBJ1-5; 9 bases are a match to TRBD1. Germline V gene data show CDR1 as MDHEN and CDR2 as SYDVKM. The CDR3 runs to 15 residues. V shed 7 bases, J shed 4 bases, and the junction held 8 bases outside the gene matches. The CDR3 DNA sequence: TGTGCCAGCAAAACCGGGGACAGGGAAAATCAGCCCCAGCATTTT. It is translated as CASKTGDRENQPQHF.

This clone was observed a handful of times. This sequence joins TRBV30 and TRBJ2-5, with 7 bases matching TRBD1. The junction had 7 bases not matched to a gene; V was cut back by 4 bases and J by 2 bases. CDR3 length equals 14 residues. Germline assignment: CDR1 GTSNPN and CDR2 SVGIG (reference sequence). CDR3 sequence: CAWKPGQLQETQYF. CDR3 nucleotide sequence: TGTGCCTGGAAACCGGGACAGCTACAAGAGACCCAGTACTTC.

The V gene is TRBV5-1, the J gene TRBJ2-7; 7 positions match TRBD1. The germline V gene encodes CDR1 SGHRS and CDR2 YFSETQ. V shed 4 bases and J 4 bases; nucleotides not matched to a gene: 8. The CDR3 totals 14 residues. In DNA, the CDR3 is TGCGCCAGCAGCCCGGGACAGCCAACGTACGAGCAGTACTTC. Translation gives CASSPGQPTYEQYF.

This clone has just one count. The chain employs TRBV7-2 and TRBJ1-3, with TRBD1 as a possible D gene (5 bases). V lost 0 bases, J lost 1 base, and 7 bases lay in between. This CDR3 is 15 amino acids long. Germline V gives CDR1 SGHTA, CDR2 FQGNSA. The CDR3, as DNA: TGTGCCAGCAGCTTAGCGTGGGGGTCTGGAAACACCATATATTTT. Translation gives CASSLAWGSGNTIYF.

This chain links TRBV19 with TRBJ1-2; no reliable D call. Per germline, CDR1 LNHDA and CDR2 SQIVND (reference sequence). Trimming shortened V by 6 bases and J by 4 bases, and 9 bases separated the two germline ends. CDR3 length: 12 amino acids. The CDR3 DNA reads as TGTGCCAGTAGGGAGGGCCTCTATGGCTACACCTTC. Protein: CASREGLYGYTF. Full variable domain (outside the CDR3, taken from reference TRBV19 and TRBJ1-2): DGGITQSPKYLFRKEGQNVTLSCEQNLNHDAMYWYRQDPGQGLRLIYYSQIVNDFQKGDIAEGYSVSREKKESFPLTVTSAQKNPTAFYLCASREGLYGYTFGSGTRLTVV.

In its sample, this clone was seen a few times. The chain couples TRBV27 to TRBJ2-7; a weak D match, TRBD1 (5 bases). CDR1 is MNHEY and CDR2 is SMNVEV in the germline V gene (reference sequence). V lost 6 bases to trimming and J lost 2 bases, with 17 bases between them. The CDR3 runs 15 residues. The CDR3 nucleotides are TGTGCCAGCAGACCCCAGGGCAGTCAGACCTACGAGCAGTACTTC. Its translation: CASRPQGSQTYEQYF.

Details on this clone: Other DNA sequences in the same sample also yield this CDR3. This chain links TRBV9 with TRBJ2-3; no clear D gene. Germline loops: CDR1 SGDLS, CDR2 YYNGEE. V was shortened by 0 bases and J by 6 bases, with 14 bases between the two germline ends. The CDR3 is 15 amino acids. CDR3 in amino acids: CASSVAGTTPDTQYF. CDR3 nucleotides: TGTGCCAGCAGCGTAGCTGGTACTACCCCGGATACGCAGTATTTT.

The CDR3 DNA reads TGTGCCAGCAGTGAAACCCTCTTCACAGATACGCAGTATTTT. Its translation: CASSETLFTDTQYF. The chain has TRBV25-1 and TRBJ2-3, with D unresolved. The V end was cut by 2 bases, the J end by 2 bases, with 8 bases between. The CDR3 spans 14 residues. Germline-derived CDR1 and CDR2 are MGHDK and SYGVNS.

Concerning this clone: This sample includes further DNA sequences coding for the same CDR3. V and J are TRBV7-9 and TRBJ1-1; the D is unclear. CDR3 length: 13 amino acids. Germline values: CDR1 SEHNR, CDR2 FQNEAQ (reference sequence). V was clipped by 3 bases and J by 2 bases, with 7 bases between them. CDR3 protein: CASSLQTNTEAFF. In DNA form, the CDR3 reads TGTGCCAGCAGCTTGCAGACTAACACTGAAGCTTTCTTT.

The chain is built from TRBV6-5 and TRBJ2-2, with D perhaps assigned TRBD1 or TRBD2 (5 bases each). CDR1 and CDR2 (germline): MNHEY, SVGAGI. Deletions cut 8 bases from V and 6 bases from J, with 13 bases between. This CDR3 is 13 amino acids long. CDR3 coding DNA: TGTGCCAGCCGGGACCATTTTGCCGGGGAGCTGTTTTTT. Translating gives CASRDHFAGELFF.

The rearrangement joins TRBV18 to TRBJ2-7; tentative D call: TRBD1 (6 bases). The CDR3 loop spans 16 amino acids. V was shortened by 0 bases and J by 3 bases, with 15 bases between the two germline ends. From germline, CDR1 is KGHSH and CDR2 LQKENI. The CDR3, as DNA: TGTGCCAGCTCACCACCGGCTTCAGGGGCTAACTACGAGCAGTACTTC. It codes for CASSPPASGANYEQYF.

V gene TRBV7-8 combines with J gene TRBJ2-7, with D perhaps matching TRBD1 or TRBD2 (5 bases each). Per the germline V gene, CDR1 is SGHVS and CDR2 is FQNEAQ. This CDR3 contains 14 residues. Trimming left V 5 bases short and J 2 bases short, with 13 bases between. The CDR3 is CASSIRQGPYEQYF. Written as DNA, the CDR3 is TGTGCCAGCAGCATCCGCCAGGGACCCTACGAGCAGTACTTC.

V gene TRBV7-9 combines with J gene TRBJ1-2; no reliable D call. V gave up 1 base and J gave up 5 bases, with 11 bases separating them. The germline gives CDR1 SEHNR, CDR2 FQNEAQ (reference sequence). This CDR3 has 14 residues. The CDR3 DNA sequence: TGTGCCAGCAGCTTAGACTCGTCTACTTATGGCTACACCTTC. Translated: CASSLDSSTYGYTF.

The chain has TRBV7-9 and TRBJ2-1; D uncertain. CDR3 length equals 14 residues. CDR1 is SEHNR, CDR2 FQNEAQ, per germline (reference sequence). V lost 1 base, J lost 4 bases, and 8 bases lay in between. Written as DNA, the CDR3 is TGTGCCAGCAGCTTAGGGCCCACATACAATGAGCAGTTCTTC. It yields the protein CASSLGPTYNEQFF.